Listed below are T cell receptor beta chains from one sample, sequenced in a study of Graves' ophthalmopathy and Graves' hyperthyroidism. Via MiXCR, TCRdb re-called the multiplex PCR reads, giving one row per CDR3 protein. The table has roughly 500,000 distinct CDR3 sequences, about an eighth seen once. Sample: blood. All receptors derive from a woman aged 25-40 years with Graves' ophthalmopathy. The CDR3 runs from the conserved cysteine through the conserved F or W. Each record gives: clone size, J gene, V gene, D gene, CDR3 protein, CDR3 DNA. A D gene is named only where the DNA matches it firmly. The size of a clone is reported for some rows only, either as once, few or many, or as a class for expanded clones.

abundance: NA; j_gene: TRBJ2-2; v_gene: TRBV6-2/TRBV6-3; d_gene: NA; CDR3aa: CASSSRPPSATGELFF; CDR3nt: TGTGCCAGCAGCTCCCGCCCACCTAGCGCAACCGGGGAGCTGTTTTTT
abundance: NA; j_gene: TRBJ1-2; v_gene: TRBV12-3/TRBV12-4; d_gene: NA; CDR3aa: CASSRIGAHGYTF; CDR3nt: TGTGCCAGCAGTCGTATAGGGGCACATGGTTACACCTTC
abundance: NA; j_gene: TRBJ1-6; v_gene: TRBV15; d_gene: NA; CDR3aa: CATSRDSEGLHF; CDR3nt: TGTGCCACCAGCAGAGATAGTGAAGGCCTCCACTTT
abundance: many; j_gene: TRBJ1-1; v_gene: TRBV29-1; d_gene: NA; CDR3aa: CSVEGAEAFF; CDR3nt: TGCAGCGTTGAAGGGGCTGAAGCTTTCTTT
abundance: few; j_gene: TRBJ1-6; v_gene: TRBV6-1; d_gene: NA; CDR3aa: CASTPGTDYNSPLHF; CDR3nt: TGTGCCAGCACCCCGGGGACGGACTATAATTCACCCCTCCACTTT
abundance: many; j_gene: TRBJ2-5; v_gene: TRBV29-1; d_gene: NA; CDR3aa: CSVAPDVETQYF; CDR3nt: TGCAGCGTTGCACCGGATGTGGAGACCCAGTACTTC
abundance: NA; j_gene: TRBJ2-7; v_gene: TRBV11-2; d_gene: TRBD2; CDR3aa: CASSSVRTSGRALSYEQYF; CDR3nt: TGTGCCAGCAGCTCAGTGAGGACTAGCGGGAGGGCCTTGTCCTACGAGCAGTACTTC
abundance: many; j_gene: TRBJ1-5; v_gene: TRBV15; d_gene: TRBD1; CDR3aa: CATSRERQGHQPQHF; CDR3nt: TGTGCCACCAGCAGAGAGAGACAGGGACATCAGCCCCAGCATTTT
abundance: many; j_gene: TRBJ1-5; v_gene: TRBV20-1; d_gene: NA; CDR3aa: CSANRRGPNQPQHF; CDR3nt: TGCAGCGCTAATCGGAGGGGCCCCAATCAGCCCCAGCATTTT
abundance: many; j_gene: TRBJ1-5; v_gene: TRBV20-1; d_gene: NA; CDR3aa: CSANGANDQPQHF; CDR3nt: TGCAGTGCAAATGGGGCGAATGACCAGCCCCAGCATTTT
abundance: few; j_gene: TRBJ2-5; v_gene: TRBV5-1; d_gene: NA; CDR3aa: CASSLADGTSGTQYF; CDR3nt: TGCGCCAGCAGCTTGGCAGACGGAACGTCAGGGACCCAGTACTTC
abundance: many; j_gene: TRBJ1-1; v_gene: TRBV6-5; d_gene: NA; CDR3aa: CASSYSNVNTEAFF; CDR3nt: TGTGCCAGCAGTTACTCGAACGTGAACACTGAAGCTTTCTTT
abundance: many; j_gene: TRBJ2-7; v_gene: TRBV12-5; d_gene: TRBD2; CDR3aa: CASGLVPGLFEGFYEQYF; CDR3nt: TGTGCTAGTGGTTTGGTCCCGGGACTATTCGAGGGTTTCTACGAGCAGTACTTC
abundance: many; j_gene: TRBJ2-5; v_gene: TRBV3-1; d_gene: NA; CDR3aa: CASSQSGTLETQYF; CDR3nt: TGTGCCAGCAGCCAATCAGGGACGTTGGAGACCCAGTACTTC
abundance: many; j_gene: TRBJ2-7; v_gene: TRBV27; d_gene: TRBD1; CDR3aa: CASRWTGSSYEQYF; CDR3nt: TGTGCCAGCAGGTGGACAGGGAGCTCCTACGAGCAGTACTTC
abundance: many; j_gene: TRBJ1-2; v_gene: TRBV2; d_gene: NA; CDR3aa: CASTDRSRSNYGYTF; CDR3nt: TGTGCCAGCACCGACAGGTCAAGATCTAACTATGGCTACACCTTC
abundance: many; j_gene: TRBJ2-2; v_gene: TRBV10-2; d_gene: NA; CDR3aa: CASSEQGTGELFF; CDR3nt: TGCGCCAGCAGCGAACAGGGCACCGGGGAGCTGTTTTTT
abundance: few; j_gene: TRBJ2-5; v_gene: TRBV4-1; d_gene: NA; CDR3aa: CASSQSGTSQETQYF; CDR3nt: TGCGCCAGCAGCCAATCCGGGACATCCCAAGAGACCCAGTACTTC
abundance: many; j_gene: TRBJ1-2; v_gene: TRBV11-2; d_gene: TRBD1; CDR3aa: CASSFGDRGNYGYTF; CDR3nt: TGTGCCAGCAGCTTTGGGGACAGGGGGAACTATGGCTACACCTTC
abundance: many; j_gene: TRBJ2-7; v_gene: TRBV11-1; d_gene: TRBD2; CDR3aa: CASSLVSAGVPGRDEQYF; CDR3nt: TGTGCCAGCAGCTTAGTTTCCGCAGGGGTCCCCGGGAGGGACGAGCAGTACTTC
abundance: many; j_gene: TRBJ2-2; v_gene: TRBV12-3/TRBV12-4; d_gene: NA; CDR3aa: CASSSYRASTGELFF; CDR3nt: TGTGCCAGCAGTTCATACAGGGCTAGCACCGGGGAGCTGTTTTTT
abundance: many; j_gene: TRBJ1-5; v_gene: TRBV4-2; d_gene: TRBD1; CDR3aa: CASSQIGTGGNQPQHF; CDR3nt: TGTGCCAGCAGCCAAATCGGGACAGGAGGCAATCAGCCCCAGCATTTT
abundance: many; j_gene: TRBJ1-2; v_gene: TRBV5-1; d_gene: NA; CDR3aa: CASSLGQVRTNYGYTF; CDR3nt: TGCGCCAGCAGCTTGGGACAGGTCCGAACTAACTATGGCTACACCTTC
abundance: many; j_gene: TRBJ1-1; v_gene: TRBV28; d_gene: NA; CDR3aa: CASSFSGISSTEAFF; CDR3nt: TGTGCCAGCAGTTTCTCGGGAATTTCGTCCACTGAAGCTTTCTTT
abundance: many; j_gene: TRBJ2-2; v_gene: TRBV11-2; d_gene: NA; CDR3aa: CASSLARSTGELFF; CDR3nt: TGTGCCAGCAGCTTAGCCAGGAGCACCGGGGAGCTGTTTTTT
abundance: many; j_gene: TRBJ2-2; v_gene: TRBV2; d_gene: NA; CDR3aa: CASSQESTGELFF; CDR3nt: TGTGCCAGCAGTCAGGAGAGCACCGGGGAGCTGTTTTTT
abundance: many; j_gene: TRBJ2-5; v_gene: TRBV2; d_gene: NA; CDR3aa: CASGKNVAGETQYF; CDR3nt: TGTGCCAGCGGTAAAAACGTGGCGGGAGAGACCCAGTACTTC
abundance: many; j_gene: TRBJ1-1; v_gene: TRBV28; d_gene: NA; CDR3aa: CASSSQFVTEAFF; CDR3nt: TGTGCCAGCAGTTCGCAGTTTGTGACTGAAGCTTTCTTT
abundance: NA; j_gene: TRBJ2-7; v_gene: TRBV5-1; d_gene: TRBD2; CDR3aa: CASSLTPLAPSSYEQYF; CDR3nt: TGCGCCAGCAGTCTGACGCCACTAGCGCCAAGCTCCTACGAGCAGTACTTC